This TCR beta chain was identified in a study of monozygotic twins with inflammatory bowel disease. Via template switching, UMIs carrying a 6-nucleotide sample barcode were introduced. For each CDR3 protein, TCRdb gives one entry from its re-call of the 5' RACE reads, without DNA. The sample table sets out around 450,000 distinct CDR3 sequences. Study outcomes and limitations: On the inverse Simpson index, IBD patients scored lower for TCRbeta diversity than healthy co-twins.

Turning to this clonotype: Its cognate antigen is unknown.

Germline V lookup: CDR1 KGHDR, CDR2 SFDVKD. The CDR3 has 14 residues. The rearrangement links TRBV24-1 to TRBJ2-2; TCRdb proposes TRBD1, but this gene call is untestable without DNA. The sequence was collected from a human donor with ulcerative colitis or Crohn's disease, or a healthy co-twin of an affected twin (not recorded which). Input material: blood. The CDR3 reads CATSDFRGSGELFF.